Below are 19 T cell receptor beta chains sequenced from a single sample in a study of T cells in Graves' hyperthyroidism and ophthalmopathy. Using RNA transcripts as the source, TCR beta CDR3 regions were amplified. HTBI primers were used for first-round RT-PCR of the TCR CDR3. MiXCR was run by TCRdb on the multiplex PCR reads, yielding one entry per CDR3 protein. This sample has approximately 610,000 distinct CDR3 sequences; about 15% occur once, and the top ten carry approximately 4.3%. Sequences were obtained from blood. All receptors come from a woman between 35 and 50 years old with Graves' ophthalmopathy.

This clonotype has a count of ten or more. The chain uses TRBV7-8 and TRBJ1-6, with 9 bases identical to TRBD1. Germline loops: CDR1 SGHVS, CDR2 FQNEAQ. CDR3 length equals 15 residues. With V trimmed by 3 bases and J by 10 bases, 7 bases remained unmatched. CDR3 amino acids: CASSFHRGLDSPLHF. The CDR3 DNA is TGTGCCAGCAGCTTCCACAGGGGGCTCGACTCACCCCTCCACTTT.

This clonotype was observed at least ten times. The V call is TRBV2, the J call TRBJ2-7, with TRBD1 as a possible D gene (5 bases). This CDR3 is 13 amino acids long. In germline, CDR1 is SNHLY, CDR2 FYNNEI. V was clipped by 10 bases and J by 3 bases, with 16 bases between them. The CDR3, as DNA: TGTGCCACTCAGGCAGGGATTTTCTACGAGCAGTACTTC. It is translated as CATQAGIFYEQYF.

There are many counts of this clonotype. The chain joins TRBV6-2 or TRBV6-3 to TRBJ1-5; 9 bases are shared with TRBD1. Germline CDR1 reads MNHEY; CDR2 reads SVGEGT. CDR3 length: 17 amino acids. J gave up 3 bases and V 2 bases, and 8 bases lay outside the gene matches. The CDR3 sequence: CASSYPGQGSVNQPQHF. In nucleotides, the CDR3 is TGTGCCAGCAGTTACCCCGGACAGGGGTCGGTCAATCAGCCCCAGCATTTT.

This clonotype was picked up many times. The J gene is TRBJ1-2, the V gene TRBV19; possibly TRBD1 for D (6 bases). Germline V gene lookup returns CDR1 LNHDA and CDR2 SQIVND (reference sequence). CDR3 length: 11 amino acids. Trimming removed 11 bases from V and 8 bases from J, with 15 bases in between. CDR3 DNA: TGTGCCGCCAGGGGCGCGGGGGGCTACACCTTC. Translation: CAARGAGGYTF.

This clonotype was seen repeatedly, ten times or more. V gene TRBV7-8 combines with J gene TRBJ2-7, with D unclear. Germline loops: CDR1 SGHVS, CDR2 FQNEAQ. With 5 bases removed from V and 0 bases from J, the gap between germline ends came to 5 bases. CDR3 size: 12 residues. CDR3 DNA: TGTGCCAGCAGCGAATACTCCTACGAGCAGTACTTC. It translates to CASSEYSYEQYF.

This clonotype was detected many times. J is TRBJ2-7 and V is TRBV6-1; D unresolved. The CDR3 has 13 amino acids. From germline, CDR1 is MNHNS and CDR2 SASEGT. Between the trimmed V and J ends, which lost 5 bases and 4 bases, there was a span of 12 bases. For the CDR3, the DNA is TGTGCCAGCAGTCGGGCGGCAGAGTACGAGCAGTACTTC. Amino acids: CASSRAAEYEQYF.

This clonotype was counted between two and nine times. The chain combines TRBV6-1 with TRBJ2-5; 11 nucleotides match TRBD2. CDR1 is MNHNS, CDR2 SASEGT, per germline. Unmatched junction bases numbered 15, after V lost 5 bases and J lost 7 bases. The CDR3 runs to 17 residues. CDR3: CASSPTGTSGPPGTQYF. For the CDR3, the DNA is TGTGCCAGCAGTCCAACCGGGACTAGCGGACCCCCGGGGACCCAGTACTTC.

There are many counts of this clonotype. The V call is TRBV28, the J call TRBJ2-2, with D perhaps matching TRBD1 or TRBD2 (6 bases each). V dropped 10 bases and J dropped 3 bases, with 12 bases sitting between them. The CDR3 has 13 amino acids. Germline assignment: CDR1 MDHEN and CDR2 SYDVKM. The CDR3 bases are TGTGCCACCCAGGAGGGGGACACCGGGGAGCTGTTTTTT. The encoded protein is CATQEGDTGELFF.

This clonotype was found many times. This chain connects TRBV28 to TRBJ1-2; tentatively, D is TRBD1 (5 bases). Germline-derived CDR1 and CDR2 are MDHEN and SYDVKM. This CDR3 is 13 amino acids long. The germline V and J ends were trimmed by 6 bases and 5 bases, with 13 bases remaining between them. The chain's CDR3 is CASSRSGKYGYTF. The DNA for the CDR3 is TGTGCCAGCAGCCGTTCAGGGAAGTATGGCTACACCTTC.

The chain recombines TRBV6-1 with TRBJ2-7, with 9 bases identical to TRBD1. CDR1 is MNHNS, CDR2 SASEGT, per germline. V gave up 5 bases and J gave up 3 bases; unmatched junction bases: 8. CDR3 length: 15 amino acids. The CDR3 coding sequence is TGTGCCAGCAGTAATCCTCGACAGGGGGGCTACGAGCAGTACTTC. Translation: CASSNPRQGGYEQYF.

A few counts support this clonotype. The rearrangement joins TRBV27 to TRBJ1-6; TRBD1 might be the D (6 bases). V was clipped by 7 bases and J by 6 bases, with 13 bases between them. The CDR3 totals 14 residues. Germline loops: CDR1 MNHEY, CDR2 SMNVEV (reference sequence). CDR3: CASTSTGPNSPLHF. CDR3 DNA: TGTGCCAGCACATCGACAGGACCTAATTCACCCCTCCACTTT.

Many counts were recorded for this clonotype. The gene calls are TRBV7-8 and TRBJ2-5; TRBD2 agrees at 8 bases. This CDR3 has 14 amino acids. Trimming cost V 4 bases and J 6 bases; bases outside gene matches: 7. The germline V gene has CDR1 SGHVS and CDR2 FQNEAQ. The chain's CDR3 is CASSSRTSLKTQYF. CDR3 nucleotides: TGTGCCAGCAGCTCTAGGACTAGCTTGAAGACCCAGTACTTC.

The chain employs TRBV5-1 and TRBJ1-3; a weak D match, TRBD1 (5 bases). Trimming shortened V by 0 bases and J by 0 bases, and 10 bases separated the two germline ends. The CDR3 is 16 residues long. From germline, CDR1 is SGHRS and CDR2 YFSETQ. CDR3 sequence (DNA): TGCGCCAGCAGCTTGGAGACAGCTACCTCTGGAAACACCATATATTTT. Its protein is CASSLETATSGNTIYF.

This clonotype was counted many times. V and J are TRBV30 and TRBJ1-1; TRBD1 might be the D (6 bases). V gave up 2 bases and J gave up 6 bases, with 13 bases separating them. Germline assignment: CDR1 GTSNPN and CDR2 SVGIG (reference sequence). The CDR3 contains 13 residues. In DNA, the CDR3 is TGTGCCTGGAGTCGAGAAAACAGGGCTGAAGCTTTCTTT. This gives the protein CAWSRENRAEAFF.

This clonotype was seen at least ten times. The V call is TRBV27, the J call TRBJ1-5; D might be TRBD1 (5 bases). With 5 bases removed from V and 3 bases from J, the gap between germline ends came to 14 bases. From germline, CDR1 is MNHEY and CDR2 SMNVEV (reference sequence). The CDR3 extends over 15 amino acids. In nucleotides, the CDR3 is TGTGCCAGCAGTCCCCTTCAGGGCAACAATCAGCCCCAGCATTTT. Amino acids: CASSPLQGNNQPQHF.

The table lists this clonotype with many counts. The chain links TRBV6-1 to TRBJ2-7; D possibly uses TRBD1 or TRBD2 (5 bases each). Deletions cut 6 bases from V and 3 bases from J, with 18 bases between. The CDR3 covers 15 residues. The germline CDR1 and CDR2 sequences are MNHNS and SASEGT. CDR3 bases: TGTGCCAGCAGCATGGGAGTTTCAGGGTTCTACGAGCAGTACTTC. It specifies CASSMGVSGFYEQYF.

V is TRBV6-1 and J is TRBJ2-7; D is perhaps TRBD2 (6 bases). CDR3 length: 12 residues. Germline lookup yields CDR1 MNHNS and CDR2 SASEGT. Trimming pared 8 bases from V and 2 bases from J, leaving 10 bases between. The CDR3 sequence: CASGEDAYEQYF. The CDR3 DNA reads TGTGCCAGCGGGGAGGACGCCTACGAGCAGTACTTC.

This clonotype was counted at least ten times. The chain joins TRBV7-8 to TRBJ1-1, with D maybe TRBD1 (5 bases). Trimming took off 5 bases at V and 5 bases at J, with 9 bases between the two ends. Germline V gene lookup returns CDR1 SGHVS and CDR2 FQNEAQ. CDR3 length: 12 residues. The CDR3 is CASSGGETEAFF. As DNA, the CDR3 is TGTGCCAGCAGCGGGGGAGAAACTGAAGCTTTCTTT.

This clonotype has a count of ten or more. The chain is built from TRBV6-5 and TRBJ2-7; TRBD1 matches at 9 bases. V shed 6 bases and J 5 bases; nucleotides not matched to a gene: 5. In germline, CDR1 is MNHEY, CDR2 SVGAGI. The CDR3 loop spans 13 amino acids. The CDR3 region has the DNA TGTGCCAGCAGCCGGGACAGGGCACACGAGCAGTACTTC. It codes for CASSRDRAHEQYF.